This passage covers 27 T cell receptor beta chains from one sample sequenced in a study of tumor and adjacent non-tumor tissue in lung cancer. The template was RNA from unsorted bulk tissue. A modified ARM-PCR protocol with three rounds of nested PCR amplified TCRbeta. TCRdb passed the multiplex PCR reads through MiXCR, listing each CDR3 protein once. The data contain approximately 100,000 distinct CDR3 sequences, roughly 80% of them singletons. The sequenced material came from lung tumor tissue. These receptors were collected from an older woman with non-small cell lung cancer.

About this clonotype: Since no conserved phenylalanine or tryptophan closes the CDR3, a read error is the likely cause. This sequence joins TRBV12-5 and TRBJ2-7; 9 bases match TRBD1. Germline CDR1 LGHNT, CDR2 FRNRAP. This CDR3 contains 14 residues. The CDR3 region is CAGGLDRGGYEQYS. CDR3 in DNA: TGTGCTGGTGGTTTGGACAGGGGAGGTTACGAGCAGTACTCC.

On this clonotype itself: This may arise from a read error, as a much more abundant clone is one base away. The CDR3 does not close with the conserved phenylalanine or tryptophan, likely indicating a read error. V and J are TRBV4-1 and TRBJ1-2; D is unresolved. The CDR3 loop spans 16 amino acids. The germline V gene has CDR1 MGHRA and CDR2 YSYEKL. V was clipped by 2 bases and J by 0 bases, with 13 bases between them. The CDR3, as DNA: TGCGCCAGCAGCCAAAAAATCGGCGCTTCTAACTATGGCTACACCCTC. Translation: CASSQKIGASNYGYTL.

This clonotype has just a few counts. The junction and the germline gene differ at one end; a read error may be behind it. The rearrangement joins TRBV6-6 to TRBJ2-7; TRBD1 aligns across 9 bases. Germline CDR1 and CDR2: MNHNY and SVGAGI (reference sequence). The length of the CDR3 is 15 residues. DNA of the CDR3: TGTGCCGGCAGTCGTAAGACAGGGGGAGACTACGAGCAGTACTTC. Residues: CAGSRKTGGDYEQYF.

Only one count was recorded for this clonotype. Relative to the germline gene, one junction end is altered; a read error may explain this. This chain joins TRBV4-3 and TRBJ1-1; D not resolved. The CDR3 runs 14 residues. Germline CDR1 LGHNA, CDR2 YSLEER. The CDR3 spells CANSQDASGTEAFF. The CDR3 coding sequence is TGCGCCAACAGCCAAGACGCCTCTGGGACTGAAGCTTTCTTT.

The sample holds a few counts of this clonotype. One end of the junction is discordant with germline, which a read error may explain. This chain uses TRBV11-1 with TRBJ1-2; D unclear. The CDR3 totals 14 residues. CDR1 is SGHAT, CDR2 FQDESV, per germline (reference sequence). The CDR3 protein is CASSSEGPLYGYTF. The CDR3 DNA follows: TGTGCTAGCAGCTCAGAGGGCCCGCTCTATGGTTACACCTTC.

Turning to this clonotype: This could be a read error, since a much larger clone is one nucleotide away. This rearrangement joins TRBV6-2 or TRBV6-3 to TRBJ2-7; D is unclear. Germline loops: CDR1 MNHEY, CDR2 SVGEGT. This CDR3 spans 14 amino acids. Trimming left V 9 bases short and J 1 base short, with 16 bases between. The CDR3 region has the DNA TGTGCCAGAGGAGAACCGGCTGGATCCTACGAGCAGTACTTC. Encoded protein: CARGEPAGSYEQYF.

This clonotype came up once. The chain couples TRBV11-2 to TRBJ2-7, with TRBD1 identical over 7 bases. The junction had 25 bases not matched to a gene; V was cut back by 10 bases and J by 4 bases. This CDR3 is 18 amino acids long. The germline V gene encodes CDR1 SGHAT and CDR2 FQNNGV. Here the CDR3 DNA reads TGTGCCATCAGTCCTATCATCAGAAAAACCGGGACAGTGTACGAGCAGTACTTC. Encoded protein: CAISPIIRKTGTVYEQYF.

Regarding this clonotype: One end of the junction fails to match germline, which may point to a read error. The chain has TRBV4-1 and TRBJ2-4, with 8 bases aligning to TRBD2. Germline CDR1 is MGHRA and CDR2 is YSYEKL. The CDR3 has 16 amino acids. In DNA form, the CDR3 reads TGCGCCAACAGCCAGAACCTCGGGAGGGCCGTAAACATTCAGGACTTC. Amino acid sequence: CANSQNLGRAVNIQDF.

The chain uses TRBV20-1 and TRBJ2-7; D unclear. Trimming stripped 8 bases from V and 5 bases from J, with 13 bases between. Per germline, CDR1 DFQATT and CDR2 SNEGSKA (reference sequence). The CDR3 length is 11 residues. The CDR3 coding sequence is TGCAGTACTAATCCCAACGACGAGCAGTACTTC. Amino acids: CSTNPNDEQYF.

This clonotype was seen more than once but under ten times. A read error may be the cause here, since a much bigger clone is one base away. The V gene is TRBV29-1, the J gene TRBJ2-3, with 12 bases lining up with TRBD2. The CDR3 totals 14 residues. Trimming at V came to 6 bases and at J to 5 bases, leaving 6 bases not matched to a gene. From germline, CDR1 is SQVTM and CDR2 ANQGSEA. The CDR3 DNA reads TGCAGCGTCGGACTAGCGGGGCACATAGATACGCAGTATTTT. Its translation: CSVGLAGHIDTQYF.

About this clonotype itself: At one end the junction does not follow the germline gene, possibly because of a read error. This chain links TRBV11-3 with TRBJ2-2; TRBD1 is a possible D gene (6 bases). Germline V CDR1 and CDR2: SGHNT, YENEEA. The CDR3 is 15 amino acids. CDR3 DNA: TGTGCCAGCAGCTTGGGGCAGGGGAACACCTGGGAGATGTTTTTT. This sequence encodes CASSLGQGNTWEMFF.

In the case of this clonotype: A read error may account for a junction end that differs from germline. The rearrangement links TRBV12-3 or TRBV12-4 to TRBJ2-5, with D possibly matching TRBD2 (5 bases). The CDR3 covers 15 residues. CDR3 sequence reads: CASSPDGRNGETQYF. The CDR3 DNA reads TGTGCCAGCAGTCCCGACGGCAGGAATGGGGAGACCCAGTACTTT.

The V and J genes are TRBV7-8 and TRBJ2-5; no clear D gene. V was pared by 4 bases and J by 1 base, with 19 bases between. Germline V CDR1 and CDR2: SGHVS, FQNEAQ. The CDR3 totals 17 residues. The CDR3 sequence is CASSSKGQRRIQETQYF. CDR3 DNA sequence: TGTGCCAGCAGCTCGAAAGGCCAGAGGCGGATCCAAGAGACCCAGTACTTC.

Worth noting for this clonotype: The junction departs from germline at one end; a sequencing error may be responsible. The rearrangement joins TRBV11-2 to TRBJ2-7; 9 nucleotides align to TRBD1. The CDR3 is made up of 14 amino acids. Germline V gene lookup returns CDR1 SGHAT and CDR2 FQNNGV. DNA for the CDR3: TGTGCCAGCAGCTTACTAGGGACAGGGATCGAGCATTACTTC. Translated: CASSLLGTGIEHYF.

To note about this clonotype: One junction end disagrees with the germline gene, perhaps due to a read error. The CDR3 reads CVSTLDRDAEAFF. In nucleotides, the CDR3 is TGTGTCAGCACTCTCGACAGGGACGCTGAAGCTTTCTTT. This sequence joins TRBV6-5 and TRBJ1-1; the match to TRBD1 covers 7 bases. The CDR3 consists of 13 residues. The V gene's germline CDR1 is MNHEY and CDR2 SVGAGI.

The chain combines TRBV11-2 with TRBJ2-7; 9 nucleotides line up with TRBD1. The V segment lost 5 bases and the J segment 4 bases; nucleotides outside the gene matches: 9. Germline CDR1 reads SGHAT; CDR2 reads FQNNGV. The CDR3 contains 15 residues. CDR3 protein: CASSQGSGQGYEQYF. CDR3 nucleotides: TGTGCCAGCAGCCAAGGCTCCGGACAGGGGTACGAGCAGTACTTC.

Written as DNA, the CDR3 is TGTGCCAGCAGTGGGGGTGCTAGCGACAGCTCCTACGAGCAGTACTTC. Protein: CASSGGASDSSYEQYF. The chain links TRBV6-1 to TRBJ2-7; D possibly corresponds to TRBD2 (6 bases). This CDR3 spans 16 amino acids. The V gene's germline CDR1 is MNHNS and CDR2 SASEGT. The germline V and J ends were trimmed by 4 bases and 0 bases, with 16 bases remaining between them.

CDR3 sequence: CSASSDRGRSYGLTF. DNA of the CDR3: TGCAGTGCTAGTTCGGACAGGGGGCGCAGCTATGGCTTGACCTTC. V is TRBV20-1 and J is TRBJ1-2, with TRBD1 identical over 11 bases. V shed 3 bases, J shed 14 bases, and the junction held 17 bases outside the gene matches. CDR3 size: 15 residues. CDR1 and CDR2 from the germline V gene are DFQATT and SNEGSKA (reference sequence).

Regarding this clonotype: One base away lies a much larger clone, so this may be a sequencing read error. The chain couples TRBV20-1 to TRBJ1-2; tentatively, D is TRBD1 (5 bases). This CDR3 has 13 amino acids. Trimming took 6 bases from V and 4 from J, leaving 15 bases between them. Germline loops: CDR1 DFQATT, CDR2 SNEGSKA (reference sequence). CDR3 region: CSAHDSGSYGYTF. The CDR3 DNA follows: TGCAGTGCCCACGACAGTGGAAGCTATGGCTACACCTTC.

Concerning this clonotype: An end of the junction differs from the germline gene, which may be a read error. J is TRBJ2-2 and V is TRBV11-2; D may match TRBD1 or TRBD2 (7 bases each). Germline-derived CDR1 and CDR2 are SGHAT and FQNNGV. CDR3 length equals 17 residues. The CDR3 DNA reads TGTACCAGCAGCTCTCCCCAGGGGGGGCGGAACACTGGGAAGCTGTTTTTT. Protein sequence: CTSSSPQGGRNTGKLFF.

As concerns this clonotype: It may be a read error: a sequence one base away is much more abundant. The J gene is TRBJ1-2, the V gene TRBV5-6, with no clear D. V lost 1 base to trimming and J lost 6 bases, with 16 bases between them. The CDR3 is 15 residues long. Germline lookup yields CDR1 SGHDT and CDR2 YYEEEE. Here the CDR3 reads CASSLTQGGSHGYTF. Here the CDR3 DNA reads TGTGCCAGCAGCTTGACACAAGGAGGATCGCATGGCTACACCTTC.

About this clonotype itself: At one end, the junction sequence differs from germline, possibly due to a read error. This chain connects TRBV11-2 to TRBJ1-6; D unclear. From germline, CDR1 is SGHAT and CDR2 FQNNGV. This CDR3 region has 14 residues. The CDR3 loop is CASCIEASNSLLHF. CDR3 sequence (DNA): TGTGCCAGCTGCATAGAAGCAAGTAATTCACTCCTCCACTTT.

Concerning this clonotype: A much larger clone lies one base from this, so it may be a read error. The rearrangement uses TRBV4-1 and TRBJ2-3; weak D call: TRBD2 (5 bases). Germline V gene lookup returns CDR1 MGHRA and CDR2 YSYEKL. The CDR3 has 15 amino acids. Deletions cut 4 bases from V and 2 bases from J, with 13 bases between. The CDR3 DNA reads TGCGCCAGCAGCCTCCTCGGACTGAACACAGATACGCAGTATTTT. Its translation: CASSLLGLNTDTQYF.

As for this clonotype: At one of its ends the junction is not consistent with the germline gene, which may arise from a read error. The CDR3 reads CTSSIELTSGSHNDQFF. The CDR3, as DNA: TGTACCAGCAGCATAGAGTTGACTAGCGGAAGCCACAATGACCAGTTCTTC. This chain joins TRBV11-3 and TRBJ2-1; 9 bases line up with TRBD2. There are 17 residues in the CDR3. The V gene's germline CDR1 is SGHNT and CDR2 YENEEA.

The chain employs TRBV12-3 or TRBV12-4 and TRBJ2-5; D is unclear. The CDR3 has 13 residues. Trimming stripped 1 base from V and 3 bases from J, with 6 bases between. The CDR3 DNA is TGTGCCAGCAGTTTAGTAATCAAAGAGACCCAGTACTTC. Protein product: CASSLVIKETQYF.

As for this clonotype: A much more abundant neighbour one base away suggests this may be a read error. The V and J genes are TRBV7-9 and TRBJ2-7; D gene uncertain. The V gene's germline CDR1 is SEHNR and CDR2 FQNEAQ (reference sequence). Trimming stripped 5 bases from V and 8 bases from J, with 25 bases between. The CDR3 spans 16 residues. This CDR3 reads CASSTDSTQTWYKQYF. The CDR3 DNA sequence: TGTGCCAGCAGCACTGATTCGACGCAAACGTGGTACAAGCAGTACTTC.

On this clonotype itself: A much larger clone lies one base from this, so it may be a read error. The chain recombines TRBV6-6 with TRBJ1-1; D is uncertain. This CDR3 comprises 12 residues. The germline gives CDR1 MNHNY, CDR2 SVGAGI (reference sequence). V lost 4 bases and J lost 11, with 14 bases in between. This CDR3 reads CASSCSPPSAFF. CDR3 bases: TGTGCCAGCAGTTGCTCCCCCCCGTCCGCTTTCTTT.